Below, 21 T cell receptor beta chains from the same sample are listed, as sequenced in a study of T-cell reconstitution after alpha-beta-depleted transplantation in children. Preparation of the TCRbeta library was carried out with unique molecular identifiers. TCRdb analysed the PCR reads with MiXCR anew, one entry per CDR3 protein. In the table there are a few hundred thousand distinct CDR3 sequences, around 12% of which are singletons. Here the sequenced sample was PBMCs from the stem cell graft donor, taken from the stem cell graft. These receptors originate from a human donor who donated a stem cell graft to a child with combined immunodeficiency.

The chain links TRBV20-1 to TRBJ2-4, with 8 bases matching TRBD1. The junction had 10 bases not matched to a gene; V was cut back by 6 bases and J by 0 bases. Germline CDR1 DFQATT, CDR2 SNEGSKA (reference sequence). The length of the CDR3 is 16 residues. CDR3 amino acids: CSARLQGEIAKNIQYF. The CDR3 DNA follows: TGCAGTGCCCGATTACAGGGGGAAATAGCCAAAAACATTCAGTACTTC.

The chain joins TRBV4-3 to TRBJ1-4; maybe TRBD1 (5 bases). Germline loops: CDR1 LGHNA, CDR2 YSLEER. Trimming cost V 4 bases and J 2 bases, with 14 bases left between them. CDR3 length: 16 residues. CDR3 protein: CASSLGRGETNEKLFF. DNA of the CDR3: TGCGCCAGCAGCCTAGGTCGGGGGGAGACTAATGAAAAACTGTTTTTT.

This clonotype was picked up a small number of times. This rearrangement joins TRBV4-3 to TRBJ2-2; D is unresolved. V lost 0 bases, J lost 5 bases, and 10 bases lay in between. The CDR3 is 15 amino acids. Germline V gene data show CDR1 as LGHNA and CDR2 as YSLEER. The CDR3 protein is CASSQDWPTTGELFF. CDR3 nucleotide sequence: TGCGCCAGCAGCCAAGATTGGCCGACGACCGGGGAGCTGTTTTTT.

This clonotype was recorded many times. This rearrangement joins TRBV25-1 to TRBJ2-7, with D perhaps being TRBD1 or TRBD2 (5 bases each). With 5 bases removed from V and 6 bases from J, the gap between germline ends came to 8 bases. The CDR3 extends over 11 amino acids. Germline assignment: CDR1 MGHDK and CDR2 SYGVNS. CDR3 in amino acids: CASSSGLEQYF. Here the CDR3 DNA reads TGTGCCAGCAGTTCGGGGCTCGAGCAGTACTTC.

V and J are TRBV20-1 and TRBJ2-7; TRBD2 matches at 9 bases. Germline V gives CDR1 DFQATT, CDR2 SNEGSKA (reference sequence). The trim removed 0 bases at V and 4 bases at J, leaving 4 bases unmatched. This CDR3 has 14 amino acids. CDR3 nucleotides: TGCAGTGCTAGAGAGCCTAGCGGGGTTTACGAGCAGTACTTC. Its translation is CSAREPSGVYEQYF.

There are many counts of this clonotype. The genes are TRBV10-3 and TRBJ2-2; 8 nucleotides line up with TRBD2. This CDR3 has 17 amino acids. CDR1 and CDR2 (germline): ENHRY, SYGVKD. V lost 1 base to trimming and J lost 3 bases; unmatched junction nucleotides: 7. CDR3 nucleotide sequence: TGTGCCATCAGTGAGTGGTCGGGAGGGCTCGACACCGGGGAGCTGTTTTTT. Residues: CAISEWSGGLDTGELFF.

This clonotype appeared many times. This chain joins TRBV24-1 and TRBJ2-1; tentatively, D is TRBD2 (5 bases). This CDR3 has 12 amino acids. The V end lost 5 bases, the J end lost 9 bases, and 10 bases lay between the germline ends. Per germline, CDR1 KGHDR and CDR2 SFDVKD. CDR3 residues: CATSALGGEQFF. CDR3 coding DNA: TGTGCCACCAGTGCTCTAGGAGGTGAGCAGTTCTTC.

The chain employs TRBV7-8 and TRBJ2-3; 9 bases are shared with TRBD1. V was clipped by 7 bases and J by 4 bases; unmatched bases: 6. The CDR3 length is 14 residues. Per germline, CDR1 SGHVS and CDR2 FQNEAQ. The CDR3 nucleotides are TGTGCCAGCACCCCTGGGACAGGGTCAGATACGCAGTATTTT. Its protein product is CASTPGTGSDTQYF.

This sequence joins TRBV15 and TRBJ2-2; D is possibly TRBD2 (5 bases). The V end lost 1 base, the J end lost 7 bases, and 10 bases lay between the germline ends. Germline assignment: CDR1 LNHNV and CDR2 YYDKDF (reference sequence). There are 14 residues in the CDR3. The CDR3 DNA reads TGTGCCACCAGCAGAGGAGGGTCAGGCGGGGAGCTGTTTTTT. It encodes CATSRGGSGGELFF.

This clonotype was recorded a few times. The V and J genes are TRBV12-3 or TRBV12-4 and TRBJ2-1; 15 bases fit TRBD2. The CDR3 covers 20 residues. V lost 2 bases to trimming and J lost 10 bases; unmatched junction nucleotides: 18. The CDR3 bases are TGTGCCAGCAGTTTATATGGTCGGGGAGGACTAGCGGGGGGGCCGTGGGAGCAGTTCTTC. Protein product: CASSLYGRGGLAGGPWEQFF.

The chain links TRBV12-3 or TRBV12-4 to TRBJ2-7; either TRBD1 or TRBD2 may supply D (5 bases each). The CDR3 sequence is 14 residues long. Trimming stripped 3 bases from V and 3 bases from J, with 12 bases between. The CDR3 DNA sequence: TGTGCCAGCAGTTTTCAGGGAGCCAACTACGAGCAGTACTTC. Amino acids: CASSFQGANYEQYF.

The chain couples TRBV5-1 to TRBJ1-2; TRBD1 might be the D (6 bases). There are 16 residues in the CDR3. Germline values: CDR1 SGHRS, CDR2 YFSETQ. V dropped 0 bases and J dropped 6 bases, with 18 bases sitting between them. CDR3 amino acids: CASSLAVGRGEDGYTF. The CDR3 DNA reads as TGCGCCAGCAGCTTGGCCGTCGGCAGGGGAGAAGATGGCTACACCTTC.

This clonotype was observed many times. The J gene is TRBJ2-4, the V gene TRBV5-6, with TRBD1 matching over 8 bases. CDR1 is SGHDT and CDR2 is YYEEEE in the germline V gene. The CDR3 has 15 amino acids. Losses at the gene ends were 3 bases for V and 7 bases for J; bases not matched to a gene: 9. CDR3 bases: TGTGCCAGCAGCTCCCTCGGACAGGGATCGAACATTCAGTACTTC. Protein sequence: CASSSLGQGSNIQYF.

The chain uses TRBV12-3 or TRBV12-4 and TRBJ2-2; 8 bases fit TRBD1. This CDR3 spans 14 amino acids. Trimming at V came to 3 bases and at J to 7 bases, leaving 4 bases not matched to a gene. The CDR3 DNA sequence: TGTGCCAGCAGTTTCGCAGGGGGCTTCGGGGAGCTGTTTTTT. This sequence encodes CASSFAGGFGELFF.

The chain joins TRBV7-3 to TRBJ2-7; TRBD2 agrees at 9 bases. Germline V gene sequence: CDR1 SGHTA, CDR2 FQGTGA. The V segment lost 2 bases and the J segment 2 bases; nucleotides outside the gene matches: 10. There are 17 residues in the CDR3. The CDR3 protein is CASSLGGSGGRTYEQYF. The CDR3 DNA reads TGTGCCAGCAGCTTAGGGGGTAGCGGGGGACGAACCTACGAGCAGTACTTC.

In this sample, this clonotype turned up many times. The rearrangement joins TRBV5-1 to TRBJ2-1; possibly TRBD1 for D (5 bases). CDR1 SGHRS and CDR2 YFSETQ come from the germline V gene. This CDR3 is 15 amino acids long. Trimming cost V 1 base and J 3 bases, with 11 bases left between them. This CDR3 is CASSLRGESYNEQFF. CDR3 nucleotides: TGCGCCAGCAGCTTGAGGGGTGAGAGCTACAATGAGCAGTTCTTC.

The chain couples TRBV5-1 to TRBJ2-1, with 7 bases fitting TRBD2. V gave up 4 bases and J gave up 4 bases; unmatched junction bases: 2. This CDR3 comprises 13 residues. CDR1 is SGHRS and CDR2 is YFSETQ in the germline V gene. CDR3 residues: CASSTGLYNEQFF. Written as DNA, the CDR3 is TGCGCCAGCAGCACGGGACTATACAATGAGCAGTTCTTC. Full variable domain (rest looked up from reference TRBV5-1 and TRBJ2-1): KAGVTQTPRYLIKTRGQQVTLSCSPISGHRSVSWYQQTPGQGLQFLFEYFSETQRNKGNFPGRFSGRQFSNSRSEMNVSTLELGDSALYLCASSTGLYNEQFFGPGTRLTVL.

The J gene is TRBJ2-3, the V gene TRBV10-3, with 7 bases lining up with TRBD2. The J segment lost 5 bases and the V segment lost 11 bases, leaving 13 bases of the junction unmatched. CDR3 size: 14 residues. Per germline, CDR1 ENHRY and CDR2 SYGVKD. The CDR3 sequence: CALKRGPSEDTQYF. DNA for the CDR3: TGTGCCCTGAAGCGGGGACCCTCGGAAGATACGCAGTATTTT.

This clonotype was found many times. The chain recombines TRBV24-1 with TRBJ2-1, with D hard to call. V shed 3 bases and J shed 5 bases, with 7 bases lying between them. The CDR3 is 13 residues long. Germline V lookup: CDR1 KGHDR, CDR2 SFDVKD. CDR3 in DNA: TGTGCCACCAGTGATCATAGGGACAATGAGCAGTTCTTC. Residues: CATSDHRDNEQFF.

In this sample, this clonotype turned up a few times. The rearrangement uses TRBV11-2 and TRBJ1-4, with a weak D call TRBD1 (5 bases). V was trimmed by 4 bases and J by 5 bases, leaving 14 bases between them. From germline, CDR1 is SGHAT and CDR2 FQNNGV. This CDR3 region has 15 residues. The CDR3 loop reads CASSSRRDPNEKLFF. CDR3 DNA: TGTGCCAGCAGCTCGCGCCGGGACCCAAATGAAAAACTGTTTTTT.

There are a few counts of this clonotype. V is TRBV24-1 and J is TRBJ2-3, with D hard to call. The germline gives CDR1 KGHDR, CDR2 SFDVKD. This CDR3 comprises 14 residues. Trimming took 5 bases from V and 4 from J, leaving 12 bases between them. Here the CDR3 DNA reads TGTGCCACCAGTGGCAGGAATGGGCCAGATACGCAGTATTTT. Protein: CATSGRNGPDTQYF.